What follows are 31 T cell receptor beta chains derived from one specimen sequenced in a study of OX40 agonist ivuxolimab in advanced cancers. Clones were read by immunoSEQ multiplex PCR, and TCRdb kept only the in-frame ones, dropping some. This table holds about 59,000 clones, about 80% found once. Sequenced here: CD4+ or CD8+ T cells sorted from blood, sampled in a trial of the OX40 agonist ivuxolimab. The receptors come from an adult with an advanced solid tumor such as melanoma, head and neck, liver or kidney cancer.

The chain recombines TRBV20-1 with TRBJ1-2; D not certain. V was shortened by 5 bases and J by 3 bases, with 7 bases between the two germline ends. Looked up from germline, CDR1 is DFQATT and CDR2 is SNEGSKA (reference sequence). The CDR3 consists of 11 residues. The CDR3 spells CSALRDYGYTF. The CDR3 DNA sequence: TGCAGTGCTTTAAGAGACTATGGCTACACCTTC.

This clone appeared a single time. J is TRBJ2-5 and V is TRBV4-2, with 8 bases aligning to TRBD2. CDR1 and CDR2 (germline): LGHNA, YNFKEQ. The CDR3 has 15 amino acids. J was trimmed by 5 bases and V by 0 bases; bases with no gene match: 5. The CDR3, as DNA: TGTGCCAGCAGCCAAGAGTTTAGCGGGAAGGAGACCCAGTACTTC. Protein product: CASSQEFSGKETQYF.

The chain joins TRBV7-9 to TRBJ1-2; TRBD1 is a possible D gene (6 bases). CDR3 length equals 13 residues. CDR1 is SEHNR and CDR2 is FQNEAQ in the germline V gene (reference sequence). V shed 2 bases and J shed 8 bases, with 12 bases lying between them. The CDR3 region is CASSLIQGRGYTF. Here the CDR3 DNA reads TGTGCCAGCAGCTTAATACAGGGTCGGGGCTACACCTTC.

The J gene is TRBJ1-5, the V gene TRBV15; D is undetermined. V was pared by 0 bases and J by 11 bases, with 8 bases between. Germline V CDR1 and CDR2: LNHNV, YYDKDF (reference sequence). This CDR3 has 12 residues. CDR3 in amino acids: CATSRDHPAQHF. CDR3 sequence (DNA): TGTGCCACCAGCAGAGACCATCCGGCCCAGCATTTT.

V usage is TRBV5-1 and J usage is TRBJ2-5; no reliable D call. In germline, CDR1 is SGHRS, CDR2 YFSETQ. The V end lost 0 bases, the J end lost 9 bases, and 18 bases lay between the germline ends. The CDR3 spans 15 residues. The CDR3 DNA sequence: TGCGCCAGCAGCTTGGCCGGCTACGTAACATCGGCCCAGTACTTC. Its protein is CASSLAGYVTSAQYF.

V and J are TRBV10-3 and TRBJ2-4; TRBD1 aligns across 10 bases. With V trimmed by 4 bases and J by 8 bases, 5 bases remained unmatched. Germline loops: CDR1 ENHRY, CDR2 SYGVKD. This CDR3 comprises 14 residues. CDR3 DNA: TGTGCCATCAGTGCGTCCGGGACAGGGGACATTCAGTACTTC. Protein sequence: CAISASGTGDIQYF.

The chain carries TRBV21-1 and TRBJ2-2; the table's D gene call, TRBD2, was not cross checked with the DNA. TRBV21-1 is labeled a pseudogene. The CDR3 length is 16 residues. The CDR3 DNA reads TGTGCCAGCATAAGGATAGCGGGATGTTACACCGGGGAGCTGTTTTTT. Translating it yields CASIRIAGCYTGELFF.

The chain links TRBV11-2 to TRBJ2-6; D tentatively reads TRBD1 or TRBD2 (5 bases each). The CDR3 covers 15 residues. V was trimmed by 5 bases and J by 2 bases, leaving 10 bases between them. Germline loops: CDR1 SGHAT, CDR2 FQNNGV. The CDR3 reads CASSRLGAGANVLTF. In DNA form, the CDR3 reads TGTGCCAGCAGCCGTTTGGGGGCTGGGGCCAACGTCCTGACTTTC.

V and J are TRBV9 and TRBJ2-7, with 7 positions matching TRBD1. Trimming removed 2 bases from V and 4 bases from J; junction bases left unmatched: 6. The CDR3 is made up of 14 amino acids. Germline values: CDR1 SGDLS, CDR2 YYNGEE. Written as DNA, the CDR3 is TGTGCCAGCAGCGTGGAAGGGACAGCATACGAGCAGTACTTC. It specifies CASSVEGTAYEQYF.

The CDR3 region is CASRGQGAYNEQFF. The DNA of the CDR3 is TGTGCCAGCAGGGGACAGGGGGCCTACAATGAGCAGTTCTTC. The chain links TRBV2 to TRBJ2-1, with 11 bases fitting TRBD1. This CDR3 is 14 amino acids long. V shed 6 bases, J shed 2 bases, and the junction held 0 bases outside the gene matches. Germline values: CDR1 SNHLY, CDR2 FYNNEI.

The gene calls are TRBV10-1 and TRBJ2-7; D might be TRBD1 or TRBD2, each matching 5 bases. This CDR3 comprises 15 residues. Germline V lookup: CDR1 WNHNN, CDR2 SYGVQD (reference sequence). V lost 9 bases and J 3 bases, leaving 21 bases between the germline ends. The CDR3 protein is CARGAGGLEFYEQYF. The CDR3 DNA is TGCGCCAGAGGGGCGGGTGGGCTTGAGTTCTACGAGCAGTACTTC.

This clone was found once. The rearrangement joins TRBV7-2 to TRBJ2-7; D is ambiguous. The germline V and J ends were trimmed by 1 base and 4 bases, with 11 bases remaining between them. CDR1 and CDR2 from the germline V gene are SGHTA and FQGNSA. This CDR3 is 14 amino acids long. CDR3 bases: TGTGCCAGCAGCTTAGAAATAGGCGAATACGAGCAGTACTTC. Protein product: CASSLEIGEYEQYF.

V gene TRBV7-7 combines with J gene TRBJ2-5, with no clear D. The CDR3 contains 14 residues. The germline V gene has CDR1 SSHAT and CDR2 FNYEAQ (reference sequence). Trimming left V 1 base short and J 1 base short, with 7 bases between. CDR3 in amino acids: CASSLVGFQETQYF. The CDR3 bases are TGTGCCAGCAGCTTAGTAGGATTCCAAGAGACCCAGTACTTC.

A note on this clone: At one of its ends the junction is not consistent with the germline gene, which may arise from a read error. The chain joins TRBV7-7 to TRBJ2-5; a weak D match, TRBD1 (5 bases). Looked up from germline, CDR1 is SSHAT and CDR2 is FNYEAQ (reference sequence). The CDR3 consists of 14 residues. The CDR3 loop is CASNPAGAAETQYF. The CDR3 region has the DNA TGTGCTAGCAACCCCGCTGGGGCGGCAGAGACCCAGTACTTC.

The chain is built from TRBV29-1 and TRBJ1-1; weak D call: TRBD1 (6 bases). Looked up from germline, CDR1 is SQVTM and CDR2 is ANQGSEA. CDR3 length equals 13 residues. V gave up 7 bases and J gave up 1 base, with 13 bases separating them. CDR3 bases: TGCAGCGGGACTCGGACAGAGAACACTGAAGCTTTCTTT. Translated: CSGTRTENTEAFF.

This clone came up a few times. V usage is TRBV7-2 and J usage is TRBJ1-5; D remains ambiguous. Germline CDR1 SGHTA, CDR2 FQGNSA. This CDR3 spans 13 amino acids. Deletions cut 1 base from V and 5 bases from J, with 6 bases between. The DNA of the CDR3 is TGTGCCAGCAGCTTAGGCAGAGATCAGCCCCAGCATTTT. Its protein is CASSLGRDQPQHF.

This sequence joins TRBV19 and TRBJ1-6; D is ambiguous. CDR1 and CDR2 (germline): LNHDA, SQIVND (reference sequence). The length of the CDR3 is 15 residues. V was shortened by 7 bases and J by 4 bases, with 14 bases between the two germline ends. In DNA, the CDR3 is TGTGCCAGTATCAAGGAGGGTTATTATAATTCACCCCTCCACTTT. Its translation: CASIKEGYYNSPLHF.

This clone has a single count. Here the CDR3 reads CASSPASGLEAFF. In DNA, the CDR3 is TGTGCCAGCAGCCCAGCATCTGGGTTAGAAGCTTTCTTT. The chain has TRBV7-9 and TRBJ1-1, with D unclear. The germline V gene encodes CDR1 SEHNR and CDR2 FQNEAQ (reference sequence). The CDR3 has 13 amino acids. The ends were cut back, 5 bases at V and 8 bases at J, with 15 bases in the middle.

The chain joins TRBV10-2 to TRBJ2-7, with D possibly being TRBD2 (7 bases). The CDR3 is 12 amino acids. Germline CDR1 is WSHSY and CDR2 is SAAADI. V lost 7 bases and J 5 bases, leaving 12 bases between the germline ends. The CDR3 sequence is CASKGGADEQYF. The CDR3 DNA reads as TGCGCCAGCAAGGGGGGGGCCGACGAGCAGTACTTC.

CDR3 coding DNA: TGTGCCAGCAGCGTACACGGTGCAACTAATGAAAAACTGTTTTTT. It codes for CASSVHGATNEKLFF. The chain employs TRBV9 and TRBJ1-4; D not resolved. V lost 1 base and J 0 bases, leaving 7 bases between the germline ends. Germline V gene lookup returns CDR1 SGDLS and CDR2 YYNGEE. CDR3 size: 15 residues. The full variable domain, with the rest looked up from reference TRBV9 and TRBJ1-4, is DSGVTQTPKHLITATGQRVTLRCSPRSGDLSVYWYQQSLDQGLQFLIQYYNGEERAKGNILERFSAQQFPDLHSELNLSSLELGDSALYFCASSVHGATNEKLFFGSGTQLSVL.

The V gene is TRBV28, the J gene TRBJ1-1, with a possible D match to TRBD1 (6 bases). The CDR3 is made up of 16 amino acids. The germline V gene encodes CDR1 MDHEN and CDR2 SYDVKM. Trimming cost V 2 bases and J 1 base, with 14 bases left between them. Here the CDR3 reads CASSLTLGGRNTEAFF. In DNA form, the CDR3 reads TGTGCCAGCAGTTTAACTTTGGGGGGCAGGAACACTGAAGCTTTCTTT. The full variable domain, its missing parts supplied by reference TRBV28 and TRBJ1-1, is DVKVTQSSRYLVKRTGEKVFLECVQDMDHENMFWYRQDPGLGLRLIYFSYDVKMKEKGDIPEGYSVSREKKERFSLILESASTNQTSMYLCASSLTLGGRNTEAFFGQGTRLTVV.

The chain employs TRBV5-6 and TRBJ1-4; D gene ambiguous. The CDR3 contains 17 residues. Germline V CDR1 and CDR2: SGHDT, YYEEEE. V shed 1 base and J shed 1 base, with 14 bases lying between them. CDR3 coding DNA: TGTGCCAGCAGCTTGAACGGAGAATTAAGAACTAATGAAAAACTGTTTTTT. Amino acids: CASSLNGELRTNEKLFF.

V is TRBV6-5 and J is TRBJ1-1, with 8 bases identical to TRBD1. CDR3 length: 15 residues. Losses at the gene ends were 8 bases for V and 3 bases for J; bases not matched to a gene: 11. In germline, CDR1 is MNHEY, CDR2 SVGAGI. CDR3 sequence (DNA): TGTGCCAGCTCCCTACGATCAGGGGGCTACACTGAAGCTTTCTTT. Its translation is CASSLRSGGYTEAFF.

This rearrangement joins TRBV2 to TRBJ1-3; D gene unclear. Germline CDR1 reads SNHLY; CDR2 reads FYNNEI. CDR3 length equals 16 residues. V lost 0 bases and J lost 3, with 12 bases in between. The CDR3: CASSEAGRLGGNTIYF. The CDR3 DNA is TGTGCCAGCAGTGAAGCAGGGAGACTTGGTGGAAACACCATATATTTT.

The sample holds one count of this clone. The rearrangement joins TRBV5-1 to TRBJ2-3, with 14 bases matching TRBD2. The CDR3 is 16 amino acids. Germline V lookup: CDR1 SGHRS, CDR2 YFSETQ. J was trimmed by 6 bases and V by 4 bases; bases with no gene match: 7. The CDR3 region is CASSVTSGGAGDTQYF. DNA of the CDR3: TGCGCCAGCAGCGTGACTAGCGGGGGGGCCGGGGATACGCAGTATTTT.

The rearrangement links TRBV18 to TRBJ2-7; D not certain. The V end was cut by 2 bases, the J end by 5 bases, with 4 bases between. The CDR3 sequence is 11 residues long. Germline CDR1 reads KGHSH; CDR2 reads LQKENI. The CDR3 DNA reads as TGTGCCAGCTCACCAGACCACGAGCAGTACTTC. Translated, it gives CASSPDHEQYF. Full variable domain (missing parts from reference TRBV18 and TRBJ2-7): NAGVMQNPRHLVRRRGQEARLRCSPMKGHSHVYWYRQLPEEGLKFMVYLQKENIIDESGMPKERFSAEFPKEGPSILRIQQVVRGDSAAYFCASSPDHEQYFGPGTRLTVT.

The CDR3 sequence: CSASGRETQYF. The CDR3 DNA follows: TGCAGTGCTAGTGGAAGAGAGACCCAGTACTTC. The V gene is TRBV20-1, the J gene TRBJ2-5; no reliable D call. There are 11 residues in the CDR3. The germline V gene has CDR1 DFQATT and CDR2 SNEGSKA (reference sequence). V was shortened by 3 bases and J by 4 bases, with 6 bases between the two germline ends.

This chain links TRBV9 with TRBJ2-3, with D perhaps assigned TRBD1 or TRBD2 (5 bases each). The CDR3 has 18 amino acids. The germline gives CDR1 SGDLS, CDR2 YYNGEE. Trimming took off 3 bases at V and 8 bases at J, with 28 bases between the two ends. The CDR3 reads CASSASTGAGSQAPTQYF. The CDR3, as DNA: TGTGCCAGCAGCGCCTCAACCGGGGCCGGGTCCCAGGCTCCTACGCAGTATTTT.

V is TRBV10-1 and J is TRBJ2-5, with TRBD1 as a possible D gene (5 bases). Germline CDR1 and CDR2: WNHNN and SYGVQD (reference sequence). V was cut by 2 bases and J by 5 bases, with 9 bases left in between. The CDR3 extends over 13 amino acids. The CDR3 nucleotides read TGCGCCAGCAGTGAGGGGGCCGGGGAGACCCAGTACTTC. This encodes CASSEGAGETQYF.

The CDR3 is CASSSPAGTGGTEQFF. The DNA of the CDR3 is TGCGCCAGCAGCTCACCAGCCGGGACAGGGGGCACTGAGCAGTTCTTC. The rearrangement uses TRBV4-1 and TRBJ2-1, with 12 bases aligning to TRBD1. The CDR3 has 16 residues. With 5 bases clipped from V and 9 bases from J, the junction kept 11 bases outside the gene matches. In germline, CDR1 is MGHRA, CDR2 YSYEKL.

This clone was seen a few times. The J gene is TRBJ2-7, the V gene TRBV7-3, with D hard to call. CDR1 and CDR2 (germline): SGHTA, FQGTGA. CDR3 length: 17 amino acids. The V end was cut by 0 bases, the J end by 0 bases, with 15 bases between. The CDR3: CASSLTTLDSFSYEQYF. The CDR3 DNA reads TGTGCCAGCAGCTTAACCACCCTCGACTCGTTCTCCTACGAGCAGTACTTC.